Detailed here is one T cell receptor beta chain. The sample is drawn from a study of blood T cell repertoires in COVID-19. Background on the study: Donors in the United States, Italy and Spain gave samples during acute or convalescent COVID-19.

In the authors' workflow: Nucleated cell number was recorded as an estimate derived from reference gene primer amplification. Clones were sequenced by immunoSEQ multiplex PCR, and TCRdb holds only the in-frame ones, with some missing. V, J and clone size are taken as reported in that table, and D and trimming were inferred from the DNA itself. The sample lists about 240,000 clones, around 86% seen once, with 2.5% to 3.5% in the top ten. What was sequenced was peripheral blood. The receptor comes from a woman aged 25 to 45 who had recovered from COVID-19.

CDR3 region: CASSWRVNDYEQYF. CDR3 DNA sequence: TGTGCCAGTAGTTGGAGGGTAAATGATTACGAGCAGTACTTC. This chain connects TRBV19 to TRBJ2-7; D is possibly TRBD2 (6 bases). The CDR3 is 14 amino acids. The V gene's germline CDR1 is LNHDA and CDR2 SQIVND (reference sequence). Trimming took 5 bases from V and 4 from J, leaving 15 bases between them.